This T cell receptor (beta chain) was sequenced during a study of T and B cells in COVID-19 patients. Overall study context: Median age was approximately 33 years in the recovered cohort and around 67 years in the active-infection cohort. Study observations and caveats: Of under 2,500 TCR clusters found only in the recovered cohort, approximately 34 had low generation probability. In COVID-19 patients, T cell receptor beta variable and joining gene use was reportedly strongly skewed. Blood from mildly ill patients while symptomatic, and early samples from severe cases, were scarce.

Multiplex PCR with BIOMED2 TRB-A/B primer pools amplified TRB rearrangements. One entry per CDR3 protein results from TCRdb running MiXCR on the multiplex PCR reads. Of tens of thousands of distinct CDR3 sequences listed, about 33% are singletons. From blood, about 250-500 ng of genomic DNA served as TRB template. Germline assignment: CDR1 SGHNT and CDR2 YYREEE (reference sequence). The length of the CDR3 is 14 residues. The V end lost 4 bases, the J end lost 1 base, and 11 bases lay between the germline ends. To note about this clonotype: Its antigen is currently unknown.

Material for sequencing was blood. The origin of this receptor is a human donor who had recovered from COVID-19. V and J are TRBV5-4 and TRBJ2-5; no clear D gene. The CDR3 region is CASSRIGSQETQYF. DNA of the CDR3: TGTGCCAGCAGCAGAATAGGCAGCCAAGAGACCCAGTACTTC.